The TCR beta chain described here comes from a study of control samples from healthy donors and cancer patients. The V gene lost 0 bases and the J gene lost 4 bases, with 9 bases spanning the gap. Germline V gives CDR1 MGHRA, CDR2 YSYEKL. The CDR3 sequence is 15 residues long. The protocol was immunoSEQ multiplex PCR, while the TCRdb copy is restricted to in-frame clones and leaves out a portion. The sample has about 100,000 clones, about 92% seen once; the top ten hold over 8%. The sequence was obtained from a man aged 18 to 30 in good health. The sample comprised blood. This sequence joins TRBV4-1 and TRBJ1-4; D gene uncertain. DNA for the CDR3: TGCGCCAGCAGCCAAGATGGGCGGTTTAATGAAAAACTGTTTTTT. The encoded protein is CASSQDGRFNEKLFF.